This T cell receptor beta chain derives from a study of OX40 agonist ivuxolimab in advanced cancers. In the study overall: Cohort: about 80% men, mean age approximately 60, aged roughly 20 to 79. General study results and limits: Antigens targeted by the expanded peripheral T cells were not determined.

The timepoints at which blood was sampled were baseline, cycle 4 day 1, and cycle 7 day 1. As to this clone: The antigen is not known.

The protocol was immunoSEQ multiplex PCR, while the TCRdb copy is restricted to in-frame clones and leaves out a portion. The profile covers tens of thousands of clones, with approximately 79% appearing a single time and about 2.4% taken by the ten largest. This sequence originates from an adult with an advanced solid tumor such as melanoma, head and neck, liver or kidney cancer. Source: CD4+ or CD8+ T cells sorted from blood, taken in a trial of the OX40 agonist ivuxolimab.

CDR3 residues: CASSYEGRREKLFF. The DNA of the CDR3 is TGTGCCAGCAGTTACGAGGGGCGCAGGGAAAAACTGTTTTTT. The chain couples TRBV6-5 to TRBJ1-4; D may be TRBD1 (5 bases). V was pared by 2 bases and J by 8 bases, with 12 bases between. The CDR3 covers 14 residues. CDR1 is MNHEY, CDR2 SVGAGI, per germline.